This TCR beta chain emerged from a study of blood T cell repertoires in COVID-19. Sequenced by immunoSEQ multiplex PCR; TCRdb stores in-frame clones only, minus some. Here the sample spans some 130,000 clones, 60% to 80% being singletons. Germline CDR1 SNHLY, CDR2 FYNNEI. CDR3 length equals 15 residues. The V and J ends lost 2 bases and 1 base respectively, with 8 bases between them. V and J are TRBV2 and TRBJ2-2; D remains ambiguous. The sample was peripheral blood. The receptor comes from a woman between 65 and 79 years old with acute or convalescent COVID-19. The CDR3 reads CASSESYKNTGELFF. Written as DNA, the CDR3 is TGTGCCAGCAGTGAATCATACAAGAACACCGGGGAGCTGTTTTTT.